Listed below are T cell receptor beta chains from one sample, sequenced in a study of cytomegalovirus exposure and HLA in healthy donors. Some clones are missing from TCRdb's copy, which holds only in-frame ones; the method was immunoSEQ multiplex PCR. The repertoire holds approximately 100,000 clones, with roughly a tenth as singletons. Material: PBMCs. The receptors originated from a middle-aged man in good health and CMV-seropositive. Both conserved end residues are part of each CDR3. A D gene is named only where the DNA matches it firmly. The size entry is marked missing in some rows and otherwise reads once, few, many or a size class.

.	TRBJ2-5	TRBV30	TRBD1	TGTGCCTGGAGCGTCGGGACAGGGGGAGGGGAGACCCAGTACTTC	CAWSVGTGGGETQYF
.	TRBJ2-5	TRBV11-2	TRBD1	TGTGCCAGCAGCTTAGTATGGGGGGACAGGGCCTACTTC	CASSLVWGDRAYF
few	TRBJ2-2	TRBV5-1	.	TGCGCCAGCAGCCTCAGGGTCGACGGGGAGCTGTTTTTT	CASSLRVDGELFF
few	TRBJ2-3	TRBV2	.	TGTGCCAGCAGTGCTAGCTGGAGCACAGATACGCAGTATTTT	CASSASWSTDTQYF
few	TRBJ2-2	TRBV5-4	.	TGTGCCAGCAGACACGCTGTGTCGGGAGAAACCGGGGAGCTGTTTTTT	CASRHAVSGETGELFF
.	TRBJ2-3	TRBV11-1	TRBD2	TGTGCCAGCAGCTTAGTCGTAGCGGGAGCGACAGATACGCAGTATTTT	CASSLVVAGATDTQYF
few	TRBJ2-7	TRBV5-1	TRBD2	TGCGCCAGCAGCTGGGGACTAGCGGGAGCGAACGCCGAGCAGTACTTC	CASSWGLAGANAEQYF
many	TRBJ1-2	TRBV5-6	.	TGTGCCAGCAGCCCTCGAAGTAGCGTTTGGAACTATGGCTACACCTTC	CASSPRSSVWNYGYTF
many	TRBJ1-6	TRBV28	TRBD1	TGTGCCAGCAATGTCCGGGGGCCAGGGGGCAATTCACCCCTCCACTTT	CASNVRGPGGNSPLHF
few	TRBJ1-5	TRBV28	.	TGTGCCAGCAGCACTACAGGGTTCCCCCGCAATCAGCCCCAGCATTTT	CASSTTGFPRNQPQHF
.	TRBJ2-1	TRBV5-4	.	TGTGCCAGCAGCCCCGGGACATACGCCGATGAGCAGTTCTTC	CASSPGTYADEQFF
few	TRBJ1-5	TRBV28	TRBD1	TGTGCCAGCAGTTCCGGGACAGGGAATGTTCAGCCCCAGCATTTT	CASSSGTGNVQPQHF
few	TRBJ1-6	TRBV18	TRBD1	TGTGCCAGCTCACCACAGGGGGCGCTGGGGAATTCACCCCTCCACTTT	CASSPQGALGNSPLHF
few	TRBJ1-1	TRBV5-6	.	TGTGCCAGCAGGGTGAACAGTAACACTGAAGCTTTCTTT	CASRVNSNTEAFF
few	TRBJ2-2	TRBV5-1	.	TGCGCCAGCAGCTCACAGGGGAACACCGGGGAGCTGTTTTTT	CASSSQGNTGELFF
.	TRBJ1-6	TRBV6-5	.	TGTGCCAGCAGTCGAGGTGCTATCTGGAATTCACCCCTCCACTTT	CASSRGAIWNSPLHF
.	TRBJ1-1	TRBV6-1	.	TGTGCCAGCACAGTTTCAGGGGCCACGAACACTGAAGCTTTCTTT	CASTVSGATNTEAFF
.	TRBJ2-7	TRBV30	.	TGTGCCTGGGAAGGAACAGGGAAGGGTCTCGAGCAGTACTTC	CAWEGTGKGLEQYF
.	TRBJ2-7	TRBV9	TRBD2	TGTGCCAGCAGCGTGACTAGCGTGGGAGAGCAGTACTTC	CASSVTSVGEQYF
few	TRBJ2-1	TRBV13	TRBD2	TGTGCCAGCAGCAACTCCGGGACTAGTCCGTACAATGAGCAGTTCTTC	CASSNSGTSPYNEQFF
.	TRBJ1-6	TRBV30	TRBD1	TGTGCCTGGAGTGGACAGGGAGGTTCACCCCTCCACTTT	CAWSGQGGSPLHF
.	TRBJ2-1	TRBV7-9	.	TGTGCCAGCAGCTTAGGAGGGTCCTACAATGAGCAGTTCTTC	CASSLGGSYNEQFF
many	TRBJ2-7	TRBV19	.	TGTGCCAGTAGTACTCAGGATACCTACGAGCAGTACTTC	CASSTQDTYEQYF
.	TRBJ1-1	TRBV19	.	TGTGCCAGTAGTATAGGGCAGGGATTGAACACTGAAGCTTTCTTT	CASSIGQGLNTEAFF
.	TRBJ2-7	TRBV11-2	.	TGTGCCAGCAGCTTGGACATGAAGTCCTACGAGCAGTACTTC	CASSLDMKSYEQYF
few	TRBJ2-2	TRBV5-1	.	TGCGCCAGCAGCGCTAGCGAGGACCCCGCCGGGGAGCTGTTTTTT	CASSASEDPAGELFF
.	TRBJ1-1	TRBV5-1	.	TGCGCCAGCAGCTTGAGGCAGGATAACACTGAAGCTTTCTTT	CASSLRQDNTEAFF
few	TRBJ2-7	TRBV4-1	.	TGCGCCAGCATCGGAGACCCCTACGAGCAGTACTTC	CASIGDPYEQYF
.	TRBJ1-1	TRBV6-4	.	TGTTCGCTTCGGGGGACGATGAACTCCGGTTTCTTT	CSLRGTMNSGFF
few	TRBJ2-7	TRBV28	TRBD2	TGTGCCAGTCGGGAGGGCCTCTCCTACGAGCAGTACTTC	CASREGLSYEQYF
.	TRBJ2-7	TRBV12-5	.	TGTGCTAGTGGTTTGGTACGTGACAGGCTATCGGGCGAGCAGTACTTC	CASGLVRDRLSGEQYF
.	TRBJ2-7	TRBV27	.	TGTGCCAGCAGTTTTAATAGTTTCCCCTACGAGCAGTACTTC	CASSFNSFPYEQYF
.	TRBJ2-7	TRBV29-1	TRBD2	TGCAGCGGGGTGGTAGCGGGGACTTACGAGCAGTACTTC	CSGVVAGTYEQYF
.	TRBJ2-3	TRBV29-1	TRBD2	TGCAGCGTTGCACCACACGGGGGGAGGGCAGATACGCAGTATTTT	CSVAPHGGRADTQYF
few	TRBJ2-3	TRBV28	TRBD2	TGTGCCAGCAGTACGCCGAGCGGGAGAGGGACAGATACGCAGTATTTT	CASSTPSGRGTDTQYF
.	TRBJ1-1	TRBV14	.	TGTGCCAGCAGCCAAACAGGGATGGACACTGAAGCTTTCTTT	CASSQTGMDTEAFF
few	TRBJ1-4	TRBV5-1	TRBD1	TGCGCCAGCAGCCTACAGGGGCCGAATGAAAAACTGTTTTTT	CASSLQGPNEKLFF
.	TRBJ2-7	TRBV6-5	TRBD1	TGTGCCAGCAGTTACCTGACAGGGGGCCCCTACGAGCAGTACTTC	CASSYLTGGPYEQYF
few	TRBJ1-5	TRBV6-1	TRBD1	TGTGCCAGCAGTGAATTCGGGACAGGCTATAGCAATCAGCCCCAGCATTTT	CASSEFGTGYSNQPQHF
few	TRBJ2-1	TRBV5-1	TRBD2	TGCGCCAGCTCGCGAGCGGGAAACTACAATGAGCAGTTCTTC	CASSRAGNYNEQFF
.	TRBJ1-1	TRBV5-8	.	TGTGCCAGCAGCCCCCCGTCCCGGGGCACTGAAGCTTTCTTT	CASSPPSRGTEAFF
.	TRBJ1-4	TRBV29-1	.	TGCAGCGTTGTGCGGACACTGGGTGAAAAACTGTTTTTT	CSVVRTLGEKLFF
few	TRBJ2-3	TRBV10-3	TRBD2	TGTGCCACTTGGGGGACTAGCGGAACAGATACGCAGTATTTT	CATWGTSGTDTQYF
few	TRBJ2-3	TRBV29-1	.	TGCAGCGCCGCCGGAGATAGCACAGATACGCAGTATTTT	CSAAGDSTDTQYF
few	TRBJ1-2	TRBV9	.	TGTGCCAGCAGCGTAGCACCAGGGGCCATTGGGGCGCCCTACACCTTC	CASSVAPGAIGAPYTF
.	TRBJ2-1	TRBV2	TRBD2	TGTGCCAGCAGTGAAACTAGCGGGAGGGCCAATGAGCAGTTCTTC	CASSETSGRANEQFF